Presented here are 21 T cell receptor beta chains from one specimen sequenced in a study of cytomegalovirus exposure and HLA in healthy donors. PCR employed 60 Vbeta and 13 Jbeta primers. The repertoire was sequenced with immunoSEQ multiplex PCR; TCRdb's copy has only in-frame clones and lacks some. Of tens of thousands of clones detected, less than 70% appear once; the ten largest clones hold approximately 9.9%. The sequencing sample was made of PBMCs. These receptors were taken from a woman in her twenties or thirties in good health and CMV-seronegative.

The chain uses TRBV5-1 and TRBJ2-3; tentatively, D is TRBD2 (5 bases). Trimming pared 4 bases from V and 1 base from J, leaving 13 bases between. CDR1 SGHRS and CDR2 YFSETQ come from the germline V gene. The CDR3 contains 15 residues. CDR3 bases: TGCGCCAGCAGCCCACCGACCGGGGGCACAGATACGCAGTATTTT. Amino acid sequence: CASSPPTGGTDTQYF.

The chain employs TRBV9 and TRBJ2-3; D is ambiguous. Between the trimmed V and J ends, which lost 4 bases and 1 base, there was a span of 16 bases. Per the germline V gene, CDR1 is SGDLS and CDR2 is YYNGEE. The CDR3 spans 16 residues. CDR3 loop: CASSPRDSERTDTQYF. In DNA, the CDR3 is TGTGCCAGCAGCCCGCGAGACTCAGAGCGCACAGATACGCAGTATTTT.

The rearrangement uses TRBV6-5 and TRBJ1-2; TRBD1 agrees at 8 bases. Trimming at V came to 6 bases and at J to 4 bases, leaving 4 bases not matched to a gene. The CDR3 has 13 residues. Per germline, CDR1 MNHEY and CDR2 SVGAGI. The CDR3 loop reads CASSYDRGYGYTF. The CDR3, as DNA: TGTGCCAGCAGCTACGACAGGGGCTATGGCTACACCTTC.

V and J are TRBV27 and TRBJ1-5, with D hard to call. CDR3 length equals 15 residues. CDR1 and CDR2 (germline): MNHEY, SMNVEV (reference sequence). V was clipped by 7 bases and J by 2 bases, with 15 bases between them. CDR3 sequence: CASTLSSTGNQPQHF. For the CDR3, the DNA is TGTGCCAGCACTCTATCTTCCACAGGCAATCAGCCCCAGCATTTT.

The gene calls are TRBV2 and TRBJ1-2; no reliable D call. CDR1 is SNHLY and CDR2 is FYNNEI in the germline V gene. The V and J ends lost 7 bases and 4 bases respectively, with 22 bases between them. The CDR3 runs 16 residues. The CDR3 spells CASTALGSGESYGYTF. CDR3 DNA: TGTGCCAGCACCGCGTTGGGTTCTGGAGAGTCCTATGGCTACACCTTC.

Concerning this clone: One end of the junction does not line up with germline, which may come from a read error. J is TRBJ1-6 and V is TRBV7-9, with a weak D call TRBD1 (5 bases). Germline V gene lookup returns CDR1 SEHNR and CDR2 FQNEAQ (reference sequence). This CDR3 contains 12 residues. CDR3 residues: CSSSLEDTTLHF. CDR3 in DNA: TGTTCCAGCAGCTTAGAGGACACCACCCTCCACTTT.

This sequence joins TRBV28 and TRBJ2-5; D unclear. The length of the CDR3 is 16 residues. Germline V gene sequence: CDR1 MDHEN, CDR2 SYDVKM. The V end lost 4 bases, the J end lost 6 bases, and 21 bases lay between the germline ends. CDR3 region: CASSSQSRSPGKTQYF. CDR3 bases: TGTGCCAGCAGTTCCCAATCTAGGAGCCCTGGAAAGACCCAGTACTTC.

The genes are TRBV15 and TRBJ1-2, with a tentative D call TRBD1 (5 bases). V was pared by 5 bases and J by 3 bases, with 19 bases between. There are 16 residues in the CDR3. Germline CDR1 LNHNV, CDR2 YYDKDF (reference sequence). The CDR3 spells CATSEGWGGRDYGYTF. CDR3 coding DNA: TGTGCCACCAGCGAGGGGTGGGGGGGAAGAGACTATGGCTACACCTTC.

V usage is TRBV4-2 and J usage is TRBJ2-4, with a tentative D call TRBD1 (5 bases). The ends were cut back, 1 base at V and 8 bases at J, with 6 bases in the middle. The CDR3 length is 12 residues. Germline lookup yields CDR1 LGHNA and CDR2 YNFKEQ. The CDR3 sequence: CASSQARDIQYF. CDR3 sequence (DNA): TGTGCCAGCAGCCAAGCCAGGGACATTCAGTACTTC.

V and J are TRBV16 and TRBJ2-1, with TRBD1 identical over 7 bases. J lost 8 bases, V lost 0 bases, and 13 bases had no gene match. CDR3 length equals 17 residues. The germline V gene encodes CDR1 KGHSY and CDR2 FQNENV. The CDR3 nucleotides are TGTGCCAGCAGCCAATCGCTGGGGACAGCTCCTCAGGATGAGCAGTTCTTC. Its translation: CASSQSLGTAPQDEQFF.

This chain links TRBV7-3 with TRBJ2-1; D is unresolved. Germline-derived CDR1 and CDR2 are SGHTA and FQGTGA. The length of the CDR3 is 14 residues. Deletions cut 3 bases from V and 8 bases from J, with 14 bases between. In nucleotides, the CDR3 is TGTGCCAGCAGCTTGGATCGAGCGAAAGATGAGCAGTTCTTC. Its translation: CASSLDRAKDEQFF.

The chain links TRBV30 to TRBJ2-5, with a possible D match to TRBD1 (5 bases). Trimming removed 5 bases from V and 1 base from J, with 11 bases in between. The CDR3 sequence is 13 residues long. CDR1 and CDR2 from the germline V gene are GTSNPN and SVGIG (reference sequence). This chain's CDR3 is CAWEDSIQETQYF. CDR3 sequence (DNA): TGTGCCTGGGAAGACAGCATCCAAGAGACCCAGTACTTC.

Turning to this clone: The sample holds other DNA sequences that translate to the same CDR3. J is TRBJ1-1 and V is TRBV15; D gene uncertain. CDR3 length: 14 amino acids. CDR1 is LNHNV, CDR2 YYDKDF, per germline (reference sequence). Trimming pared 0 bases from V and 1 base from J, leaving 6 bases between. The CDR3 region has the DNA TGTGCCACCAGCAGAGATTTGAGGAACACTGAAGCTTTCTTT. Its translation is CATSRDLRNTEAFF. Together with reference TRBV15 and TRBJ1-1, the CDR3 gives the full variable domain: DAMVIQNPRYQVTQFGKPVTLSCSQTLNHNVMYWYQQKSSQAPKLLFHYYDKDFNNEADTPDNFQSRRPNTSFCFLDIRSPGLGDTAMYLCATSRDLRNTEAFFGQGTRLTVV.

This clone was counted only a few times. This chain links TRBV5-1 with TRBJ1-2; tentative D call: TRBD1 (5 bases). CDR3 length: 13 residues. The germline V gene encodes CDR1 SGHRS and CDR2 YFSETQ. With 2 bases removed from V and 7 bases from J, the gap between germline ends came to 12 bases. This chain's CDR3 is CASSFGREVGYTF. The CDR3 DNA follows: TGCGCCAGCAGCTTCGGCAGGGAGGTTGGCTACACCTTC. Supplemented by reference TRBV5-1 and TRBJ1-2, the full variable domain reads KAGVTQTPRYLIKTRGQQVTLSCSPISGHRSVSWYQQTPGQGLQFLFEYFSETQRNKGNFPGRFSGRQFSNSRSEMNVSTLELGDSALYLCASSFGREVGYTFGSGTRLTVV.

This chain joins TRBV30 and TRBJ1-4; a possible D gene is TRBD1 (5 bases). V was pared by 5 bases and J by 2 bases, with 15 bases between. Germline CDR1 reads GTSNPN; CDR2 reads SVGIG (reference sequence). This CDR3 has 15 amino acids. CDR3 protein: CAWGGGGRTNEKLFF. The CDR3 DNA follows: TGTGCCTGGGGGGGAGGAGGGAGGACTAATGAAAAACTGTTTTTT.

This chain uses TRBV19 with TRBJ1-2; D possibly corresponds to TRBD1 (6 bases). CDR3 size: 17 residues. V lost 0 bases and J 7 bases, leaving 21 bases between the germline ends. Germline assignment: CDR1 LNHDA and CDR2 SQIVND (reference sequence). CDR3 loop: CASSIDLRRTGWRGYTF. Written as DNA, the CDR3 is TGTGCCAGTAGTATAGATCTGAGGCGCACAGGGTGGCGTGGCTACACCTTC.

V usage is TRBV18 and J usage is TRBJ1-5; 9 nucleotides agree with TRBD1. This CDR3 has 16 residues. V shed 3 bases, J shed 4 bases, and the junction held 7 bases outside the gene matches. Germline V gene sequence: CDR1 KGHSH, CDR2 LQKENI. The CDR3 region is CASSPRDRDRNQPQHF. CDR3 DNA sequence: TGTGCCAGCTCACCCCGGGACAGGGACCGAAATCAGCCCCAGCATTTT.

This clone was found a few times. The chain has TRBV2 and TRBJ1-4; 7 bases are a match to TRBD1. The germline V gene has CDR1 SNHLY and CDR2 FYNNEI. Trimming cost V 6 bases and J 8 bases; bases outside gene matches: 3. The CDR3 is 12 amino acids. The CDR3 coding sequence is TGTGCCAGCAGCCCGGACAGGGAAAAACTGTTTTTT. Translated, it gives CASSPDREKLFF. Full variable domain (remainder filled in from reference TRBV2 and TRBJ1-4): EPEVTQTPSHQVTQMGQEVILRCVPISNHLYFYWYRQILGQKVEFLVSFYNNEISEKSEIFDDQFSVERPDGSNFTLKIRSTKLEDSAMYFCASSPDREKLFFGSGTQLSVL.

The table lists this clone with a count of one. This chain links TRBV4-1 with TRBJ1-4; 7 bases agree with TRBD1. The CDR3 has 17 residues. CDR1 MGHRA and CDR2 YSYEKL come from the germline V gene. The V and J ends lost 0 bases and 5 bases, in that order; junction bases with no gene match: 9. The CDR3 DNA sequence: TGCGCCAGCAGCCAAGATCGGGTGGGGACAGAGAATGAAAAACTGTTTTTT. This codes for CASSQDRVGTENEKLFF.

The V and J genes are TRBV18 and TRBJ2-1; 8 bases match TRBD1. The ends lost 1 base at V and 3 bases at J; junction bases unmatched: 5. Germline values: CDR1 KGHSH, CDR2 LQKENI. The length of the CDR3 is 16 residues. The CDR3 nucleotides are TGTGCCAGCTCACCACTTTGGACAGGGAACTACAATGAGCAGTTCTTC. Protein sequence: CASSPLWTGNYNEQFF. Full variable domain (missing parts from reference TRBV18 and TRBJ2-1): NAGVMQNPRHLVRRRGQEARLRCSPMKGHSHVYWYRQLPEEGLKFMVYLQKENIIDESGMPKERFSAEFPKEGPSILRIQQVVRGDSAAYFCASSPLWTGNYNEQFFGPGTRLTVL.

V and J are TRBV6-5 and TRBJ2-2; 8 bases line up with TRBD1. With V trimmed by 6 bases and J by 8 bases, 5 bases remained unmatched. CDR3 length: 13 amino acids. From germline, CDR1 is MNHEY and CDR2 SVGAGI. The CDR3 sequence: CASSKRTGGELFF. In DNA form, the CDR3 reads TGTGCCAGCAGCAAACGGACAGGGGGGGAGCTGTTTTTT.